This TCR beta chain appears in the sequencing data of a study of blood T cells in healthy people across ages. Study in general: Roughly one uniquely barcoded beta molecule per two T cells was captured. Overall study findings and caveats: Comparison with aged donors showed that long-lived donors had more naive CD4+ cells and higher diversity.

This clonotype was detected a few times. Its specificity is unknown. Then a second PCR, running about 7 to 11 cycles, was carried out with a sample-barcoded 5' primer and a J-beta primer mix. Every molecule of cDNA carried a tag from a template-switch adaptor with 12 random nucleotides. Via MiXCR, TCRdb re-called the 5' RACE reads, giving one row per CDR3 protein. In the table there are 780,000 or so distinct CDR3 sequences, approximately 25% of which are singletons. The V gene's germline CDR1 is MNHEY and CDR2 SVGEGT. V dropped 1 base and J dropped 2 bases, with 14 bases sitting between them. The CDR3 runs 16 residues. This same sample was also taken into another study, of T cells of mothers and their children. As reported in that work: The study obtained over 9.5 million TCR beta CDR3 reads per mother and some 3 million per child.

This rearrangement joins TRBV6-2 or TRBV6-3 to TRBJ2-5, with D possibly matching TRBD1 (6 bases). The material sequenced was blood. This TCR was recovered from a boy younger than 18 in good health. Here the CDR3 DNA reads TGTGCCAGCAGTTACTATTGGGACATCAGACAAGAGACCCAGTACTTC. This encodes CASSYYWDIRQETQYF.